Each of the 7 T cell receptor beta chains below was sequenced from the same sample in a study of T cell changes during pregnancy in multiple sclerosis. Clones were sequenced by immunoSEQ multiplex PCR, and TCRdb holds only the in-frame ones, with some missing. The repertoire holds around 28,000 clones, with roughly nine tenths as singletons. The material sequenced was CD4+ T cells from peripheral blood mononuclear cells, taken in the first trimester of pregnancy. The receptors derive from a female donor in good health, enrolled as a control in a pregnancy study.

The rearrangement uses TRBV2 and TRBJ1-1; no definite D call. The CDR3 contains 14 residues. Trimming took off 3 bases at V and 1 base at J, with 9 bases between the two ends. Germline V CDR1 and CDR2: SNHLY, FYNNEI. CDR3 in amino acids: CASSERERNTEAFF. The CDR3 nucleotides read TGTGCCAGCAGTGAGCGGGAGAGGAACACTGAAGCTTTCTTT.

The chain recombines TRBV29-1 with TRBJ2-7; 7 positions match TRBD2. The CDR3 runs to 12 residues. Germline values: CDR1 SQVTM, CDR2 ANQGSEA. As DNA, the CDR3 is TGCAGTGGGGAGGGGCTTAACTACGAGCAGTACTTC. This gives the protein CSGEGLNYEQYF.

The rearrangement links TRBV19 to TRBJ2-5; D gene uncertain. Germline V gene data show CDR1 as LNHDA and CDR2 as SQIVND (reference sequence). V was trimmed by 6 bases and J by 0 bases, leaving 8 bases between them. This CDR3 has 13 residues. The CDR3 DNA reads as TGTGCCAGTAGCCGAAGCTACCAAGAGACCCAGTACTTC. It is translated as CASSRSYQETQYF.

The V call is TRBV7-2, the J call TRBJ2-3; 10 positions match TRBD2. The trim removed 3 bases at V and 4 bases at J, leaving 1 base unmatched. Germline V gene lookup returns CDR1 SGHTA and CDR2 FQGNSA. The CDR3 sequence is 14 residues long. The CDR3 nucleotides are TGTGCCAGCAGCTTTCTAGCGGGAGCAGATACGCAGTATTTT. This sequence encodes CASSFLAGADTQYF. Variable domain in full (rest from reference TRBV7-2 and TRBJ2-3): GAGVSQSPSNKVTEKGKDVELRCDPISGHTALYWYRQSLGQGLEFLIYFQGNSAPDKSGLPSDRFSAERTGGSVSTLTIQRTQQEDSAVYLCASSFLAGADTQYFGPGTRLTVL.

This chain connects TRBV5-5 to TRBJ2-1; TRBD1 is a possible D gene (6 bases). With 2 bases removed from V and 6 bases from J, the gap between germline ends came to 15 bases. Germline lookup yields CDR1 SGHKS and CDR2 YYEKEE (reference sequence). The CDR3 consists of 15 residues. The CDR3 DNA follows: TGTGCCAGCAGCTTAGCAACAGGGACGGCCAATGAGCAGTTCTTC. This codes for CASSLATGTANEQFF.

A few counts support this clone. The V and J genes are TRBV9 and TRBJ2-1; 10 bases are shared with TRBD2. The CDR3 is 17 residues long. V was clipped by 4 bases and J by 8 bases; unmatched bases: 15. Germline values: CDR1 SGDLS, CDR2 YYNGEE. The CDR3 coding sequence is TGTGCCAGCAGCCCCTCCCCTAGCGGGGGCCTTTGGGATGAGCAGTTCTTC. Translation gives CASSPSPSGGLWDEQFF.

The CDR3 spells CSVDRMSDTQYF. The CDR3 DNA reads TGCAGCGTTGATCGTATGTCAGATACGCAGTATTTT. The chain links TRBV29-1 to TRBJ2-3; D is unclear. The length of the CDR3 is 12 residues. Deletions cut 3 bases from V and 4 bases from J, with 8 bases between. The germline gives CDR1 SQVTM, CDR2 ANQGSEA.